These 9 T cell receptor beta chains share one sample of origin, sequenced in a study of T cells in Graves' hyperthyroidism and ophthalmopathy (dated by TCRdb to about 2019). Libraries were built with multiplex PCR. The run used an Illumina HiSeq 2000. The TCR beta CDR3 regions were amplified from the RNA transcripts. A first-round RT-PCR of the TCR CDR3 used the HTBI primer set with the Qiagen OneStep RT-PCR kit. Using fastp trimming at Q25 and MiXCR clonotype assembly, TCRdb reanalyzed the public sequencing data and kept in-frame beta chains. A single entry per CDR3 protein holds the most common genes and DNA from its merged rows. In this sample the table shows 160,000 or so distinct CDR3 sequences, 9.4% of which occur a single time. The ten top clones hold more than 20% of the sample. The sequencing sample was made of blood. All receptors come from a woman younger than 30 with Graves' hyperthyroidism that later progressed to Graves' ophthalmopathy.

This clonotype has a count of ten or more. This chain uses TRBV11-2 with TRBJ2-5; D call uncertain. The CDR3 contains 11 residues. Germline V gene data show CDR1 as SGHAT and CDR2 as FQNNGV. V was trimmed by 10 bases and J by 7 bases, leaving 13 bases between them. The CDR3 region is CATTFGTTQYF. The CDR3 DNA reads TGTGCCACCACCTTTGGTACGACCCAGTACTTC.

V gene TRBV4-2 combines with J gene TRBJ2-3; 8 nucleotides agree with TRBD2. The CDR3 sequence is 14 residues long. CDR1 is LGHNA and CDR2 is YNFKEQ in the germline V gene. V lost 4 bases, J lost 4 bases, and 4 bases stayed unmatched. DNA for the CDR3: TGTGCCAGCAGCCTCGGGACTAGTCCAGATACGCAGTATTTT. This encodes CASSLGTSPDTQYF.

This clonotype was seen many times. The V gene is TRBV28, the J gene TRBJ1-2; maybe TRBD1 (5 bases). Germline CDR1 MDHEN, CDR2 SYDVKM. Trimming pared 7 bases from V and 8 bases from J, leaving 26 bases between. CDR3 size: 16 residues. Here the CDR3 DNA reads TGTGCCAGCAAACCCCCCAACAGGAAAATTTCTGAGGGCTACACCTTC. It specifies CASKPPNRKISEGYTF.

This sequence joins TRBV7-8 and TRBJ1-5; D unresolved. V lost 6 bases, J lost 0 bases, and 12 bases lay in between. The CDR3 loop spans 15 amino acids. In germline, CDR1 is SGHVS, CDR2 FQNEAQ. CDR3 DNA: TGTGCCAGCAGGTTAACGAGGCTTAGCAATCAGCCCCAGCATTTT. Encoded protein: CASRLTRLSNQPQHF. Complete variable domain (other parts from reference TRBV7-8 and TRBJ1-5): GAGVSQSPRYKVAKRGQDVALRCDPISGHVSLFWYQQALGQGPEFLTYFQNEAQLDKSGLPSDRFFAERPEGSVSTLKIQRTQQEDSAVYLCASRLTRLSNQPQHFGDGTRLSIL.

This clonotype was counted at least ten times. The chain is built from TRBV19 and TRBJ2-2; TRBD2 aligns across 8 bases. The V gene's germline CDR1 is LNHDA and CDR2 SQIVND (reference sequence). V was pared by 7 bases and J by 8 bases, with 6 bases of the junction left unmatched. The CDR3 has 13 amino acids. The CDR3 sequence: CASTSGSFGELFF. CDR3 in DNA: TGTGCCAGTACCAGCGGGAGTTTTGGGGAGCTGTTTTTT. Full variable domain (outside the CDR3, taken from reference TRBV19 and TRBJ2-2): DGGITQSPKYLFRKEGQNVTLSCEQNLNHDAMYWYRQDPGQGLRLIYYSQIVNDFQKGDIAEGYSVSREKKESFPLTVTSAQKNPTAFYLCASTSGSFGELFFGEGSRLTVL.

This clonotype was recorded a few times. Because it lacks the conserved phenylalanine or tryptophan at the end, this CDR3 is likely a read error. The chain is built from TRBV4-1 and TRBJ1-1; D uncertain. The CDR3 is 15 amino acids. In germline, CDR1 is MGHRA, CDR2 YSYEKL. V lost 0 bases to trimming and J lost 1 base, with 9 bases between them. CDR3 nucleotides: TGCGCCAGCAGCCAAGAAGACGGATGGAACACTGAAGCTTTCCTT. The encoded protein is CASSQEDGWNTEAFL.

The CDR3 DNA reads as TGTGCCAGCAGTTTAGTCCCAAAATGGACGACAGGGCTTTACTTC. Encoded protein: CASSLVPKWTTGLYF. V gene TRBV12-3 or TRBV12-4 combines with J gene TRBJ2-4, with 7 bases that match TRBD1. The CDR3 is 15 residues long. V trimming: 1 base; J trimming: 16 bases; junction bases outside the gene matches: 16.

The gene calls are TRBV4-2 and TRBJ2-1; D may be TRBD1 (6 bases). The V gene lost 2 bases and the J gene lost 10 bases, with 9 bases spanning the gap. The CDR3 contains 12 residues. CDR1 LGHNA and CDR2 YNFKEQ come from the germline V gene. The CDR3 here is CASSQTGNEQFF. Written as DNA, the CDR3 is TGTGCCAGCAGCCAAACAGGGAACGAGCAGTTCTTC.

There are many counts of this clonotype. This chain joins TRBV2 and TRBJ1-1; 8 bases are shared with TRBD1. J was trimmed by 10 bases and V by 6 bases; bases with no gene match: 7. CDR1 is SNHLY, CDR2 FYNNEI, per germline. This CDR3 is 12 amino acids long. DNA for the CDR3: TGTGCCAGCAGCTCGGACAGGGTTAGAGCTTTCTTT. This codes for CASSSDRVRAFF.